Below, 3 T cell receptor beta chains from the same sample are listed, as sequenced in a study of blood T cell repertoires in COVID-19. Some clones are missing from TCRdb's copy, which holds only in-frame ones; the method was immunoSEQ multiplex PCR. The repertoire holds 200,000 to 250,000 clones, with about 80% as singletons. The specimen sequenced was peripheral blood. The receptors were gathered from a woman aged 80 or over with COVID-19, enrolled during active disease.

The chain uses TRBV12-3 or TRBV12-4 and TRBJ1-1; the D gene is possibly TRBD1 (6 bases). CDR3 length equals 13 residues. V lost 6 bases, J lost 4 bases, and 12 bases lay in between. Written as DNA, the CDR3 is TGTGCCAGCAGCCAAGGGGGTAGCACTGAAGCTTTCTTT. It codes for CASSQGGSTEAFF.

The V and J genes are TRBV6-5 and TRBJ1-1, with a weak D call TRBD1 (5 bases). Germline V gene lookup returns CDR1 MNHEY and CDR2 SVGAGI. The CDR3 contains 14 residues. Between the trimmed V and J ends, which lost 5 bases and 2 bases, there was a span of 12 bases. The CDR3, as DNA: TGTGCCAGCAGTCGAGGAGACAGTAACACTGAAGCTTTCTTT. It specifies CASSRGDSNTEAFF.

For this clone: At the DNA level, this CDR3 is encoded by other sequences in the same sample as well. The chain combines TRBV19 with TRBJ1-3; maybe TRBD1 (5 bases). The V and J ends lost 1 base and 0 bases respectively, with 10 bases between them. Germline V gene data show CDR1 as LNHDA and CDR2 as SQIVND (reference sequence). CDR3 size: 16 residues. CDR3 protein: CASSIGGQLSGNTIYF. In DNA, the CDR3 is TGTGCCAGTAGTATAGGAGGACAACTCTCTGGAAACACCATATATTTT. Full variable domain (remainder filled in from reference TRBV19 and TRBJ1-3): DGGITQSPKYLFRKEGQNVTLSCEQNLNHDAMYWYRQDPGQGLRLIYYSQIVNDFQKGDIAEGYSVSREKKESFPLTVTSAQKNPTAFYLCASSIGGQLSGNTIYFGEGSWLTVV.